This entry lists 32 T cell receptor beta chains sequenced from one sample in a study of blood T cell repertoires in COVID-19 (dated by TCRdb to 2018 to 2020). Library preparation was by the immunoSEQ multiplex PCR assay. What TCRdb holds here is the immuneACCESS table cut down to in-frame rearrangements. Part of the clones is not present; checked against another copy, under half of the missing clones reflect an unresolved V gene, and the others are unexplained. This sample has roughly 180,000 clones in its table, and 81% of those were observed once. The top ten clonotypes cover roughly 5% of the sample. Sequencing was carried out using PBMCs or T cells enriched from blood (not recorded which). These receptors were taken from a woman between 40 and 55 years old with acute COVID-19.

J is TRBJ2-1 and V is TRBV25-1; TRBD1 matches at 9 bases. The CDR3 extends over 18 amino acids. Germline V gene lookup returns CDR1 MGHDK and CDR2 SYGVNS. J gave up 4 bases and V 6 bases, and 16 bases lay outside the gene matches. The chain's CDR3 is CASSPPRAGTGSYNEQFF. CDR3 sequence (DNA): TGTGCCAGCAGCCCCCCCCGCGCCGGGACAGGGTCATACAATGAGCAGTTCTTC. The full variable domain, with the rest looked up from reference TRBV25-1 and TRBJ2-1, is EADIYQTPRYLVIGTGKKITLECSQTMGHDKMYWYQQDPGMELHLIHYSYGVNSTEKGDLSSESTVSRIRTEHFPLTLESARPSHTSQYLCASSPPRAGTGSYNEQFFGPGTRLTVL.

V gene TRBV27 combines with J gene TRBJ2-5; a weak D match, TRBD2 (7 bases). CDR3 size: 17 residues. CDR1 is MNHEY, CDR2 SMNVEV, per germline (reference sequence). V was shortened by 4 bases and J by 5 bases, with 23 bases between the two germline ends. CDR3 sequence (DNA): TGTGCCAGCAGTTGGGGGGGGGTTGGGGGCCCGGTGGAGACCCAGTACTTC. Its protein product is CASSWGGVGGPVETQYF.

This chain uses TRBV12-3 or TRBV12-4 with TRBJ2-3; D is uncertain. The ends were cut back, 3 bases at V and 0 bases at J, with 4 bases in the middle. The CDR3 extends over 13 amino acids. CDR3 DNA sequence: TGTGCCAGCAGTTTGGGCAGCACAGATACGCAGTATTTT. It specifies CASSLGSTDTQYF.

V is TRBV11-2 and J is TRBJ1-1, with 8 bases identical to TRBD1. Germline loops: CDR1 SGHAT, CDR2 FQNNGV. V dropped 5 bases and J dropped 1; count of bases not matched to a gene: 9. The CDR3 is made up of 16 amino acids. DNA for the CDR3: TGTGCCAGCAGCCAACAACCCGGGACAGGGAACACTGAAGCTTTCTTT. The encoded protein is CASSQQPGTGNTEAFF. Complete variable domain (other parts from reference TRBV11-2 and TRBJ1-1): EAGVAQSPRYKIIEKRQSVAFWCNPISGHATLYWYQQILGQGPKLLIQFQNNGVVDDSQLPKDRFSAERLKGVDSTLKIQPAKLEDSAVYLCASSQQPGTGNTEAFFGQGTRLTVV.

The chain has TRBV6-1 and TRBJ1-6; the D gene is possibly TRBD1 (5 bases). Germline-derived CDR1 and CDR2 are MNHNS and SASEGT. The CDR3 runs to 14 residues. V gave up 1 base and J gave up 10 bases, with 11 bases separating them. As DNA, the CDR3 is TGTGCCAGCAGTGAAGAAACCCGGGGGTCACCCCTCCACTTT. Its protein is CASSEETRGSPLHF.

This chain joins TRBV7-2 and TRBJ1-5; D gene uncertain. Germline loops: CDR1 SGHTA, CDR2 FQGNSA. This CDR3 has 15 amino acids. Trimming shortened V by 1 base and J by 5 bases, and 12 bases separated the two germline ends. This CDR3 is CASSLVVGADQPQHF. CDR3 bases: TGTGCCAGCAGCTTAGTTGTGGGAGCCGATCAGCCCCAGCATTTT.

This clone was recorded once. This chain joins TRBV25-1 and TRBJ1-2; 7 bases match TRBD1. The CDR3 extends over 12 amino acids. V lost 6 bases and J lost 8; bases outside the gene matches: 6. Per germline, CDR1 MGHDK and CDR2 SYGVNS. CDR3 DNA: TGTGCCAGCAGGGAAAGGGGGCGCGGCTACACCTTC. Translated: CASRERGRGYTF.

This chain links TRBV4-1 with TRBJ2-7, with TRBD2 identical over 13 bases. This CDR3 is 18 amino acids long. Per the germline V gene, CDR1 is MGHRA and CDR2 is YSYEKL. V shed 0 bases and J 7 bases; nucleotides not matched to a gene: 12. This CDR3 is CASSQEGGLAGVWREQYF. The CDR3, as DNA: TGCGCCAGCAGCCAAGAAGGAGGACTAGCGGGAGTGTGGAGAGAGCAGTACTTC.

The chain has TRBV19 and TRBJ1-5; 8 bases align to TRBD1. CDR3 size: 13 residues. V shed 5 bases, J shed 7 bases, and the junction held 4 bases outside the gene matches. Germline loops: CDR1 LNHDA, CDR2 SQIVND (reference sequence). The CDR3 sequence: CASSQGAGQPQHF. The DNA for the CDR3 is TGTGCCAGTAGTCAGGGGGCAGGGCAGCCCCAGCATTTT.

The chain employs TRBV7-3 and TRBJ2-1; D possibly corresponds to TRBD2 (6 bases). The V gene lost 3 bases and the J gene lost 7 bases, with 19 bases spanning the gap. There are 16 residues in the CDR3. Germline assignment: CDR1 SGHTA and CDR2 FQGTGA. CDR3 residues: CASSFTGGGTPNEQFF. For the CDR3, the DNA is TGTGCCAGCAGCTTTACTGGGGGAGGTACCCCAAATGAGCAGTTCTTC.

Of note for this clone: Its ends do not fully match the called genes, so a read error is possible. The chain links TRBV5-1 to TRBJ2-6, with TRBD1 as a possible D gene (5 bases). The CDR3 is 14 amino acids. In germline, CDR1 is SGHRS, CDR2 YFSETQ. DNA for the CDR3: TGCGCCAGCAGCTTTGGATCTGGGGCCAATGTCCTGACTTTC. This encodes CASSFGSGANVLTF.

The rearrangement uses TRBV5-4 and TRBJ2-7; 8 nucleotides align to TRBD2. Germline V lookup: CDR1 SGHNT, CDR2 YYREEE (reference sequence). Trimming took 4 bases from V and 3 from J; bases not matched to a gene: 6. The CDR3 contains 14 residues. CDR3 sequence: CASSTSLAVYEQYF. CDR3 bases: TGTGCCAGCAGCACGTCACTAGCGGTCTACGAGCAGTACTTC.

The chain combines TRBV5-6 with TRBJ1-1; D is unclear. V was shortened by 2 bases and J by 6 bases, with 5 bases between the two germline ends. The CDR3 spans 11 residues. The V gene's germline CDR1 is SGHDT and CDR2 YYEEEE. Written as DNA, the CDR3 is TGTGCCAGCAGCTTTATGTCTGAAGCTTTCTTT. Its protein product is CASSFMSEAFF.

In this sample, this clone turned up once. The CDR3, as DNA: TGTGCCAGCAGCCAAGGGGCTGAGTATGGGTCCTACAATGAGCAGTTCTTC. Protein: CASSQGAEYGSYNEQFF. The rearrangement links TRBV14 to TRBJ2-1; D is ambiguous. The CDR3 loop spans 17 amino acids. Between the trimmed V and J ends, which lost 1 base and 1 base, there was a span of 14 bases. Per the germline V gene, CDR1 is SGHDN and CDR2 is FVKESK.

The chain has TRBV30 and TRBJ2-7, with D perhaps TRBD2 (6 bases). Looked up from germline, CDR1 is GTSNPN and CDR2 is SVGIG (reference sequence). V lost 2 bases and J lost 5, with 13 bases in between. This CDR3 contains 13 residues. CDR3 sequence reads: CAWSSGGMNEQYV. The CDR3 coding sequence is TGTGCCTGGAGTAGTGGGGGGATGAACGAGCAGTACGTC.

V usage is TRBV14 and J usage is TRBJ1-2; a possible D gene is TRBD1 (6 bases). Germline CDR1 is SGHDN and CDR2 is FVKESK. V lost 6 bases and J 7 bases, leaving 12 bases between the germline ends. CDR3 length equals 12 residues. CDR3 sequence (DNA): TGTGCCAGCAGACAACGACAGGCTGGCTACACCTTC. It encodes CASRQRQAGYTF.

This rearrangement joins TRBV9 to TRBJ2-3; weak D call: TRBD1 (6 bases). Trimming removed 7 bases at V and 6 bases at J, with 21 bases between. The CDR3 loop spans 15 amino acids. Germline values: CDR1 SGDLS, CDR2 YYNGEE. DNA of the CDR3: TGTGCCAGCGCTGAGGACAGTTCGACCCCCGATACGCAGTATTTT. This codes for CASAEDSSTPDTQYF.

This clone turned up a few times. CDR3 amino acids: CSALEDGYTF. In nucleotides, the CDR3 is TGCAGCGCTTTAGAGGATGGCTACACCTTC. The chain is built from TRBV29-1 and TRBJ1-2; D gene uncertain. The germline CDR1 and CDR2 sequences are SQVTM and ANQGSEA. V was trimmed by 7 bases and J by 6 bases, leaving 9 bases between them. The CDR3 has 10 residues.

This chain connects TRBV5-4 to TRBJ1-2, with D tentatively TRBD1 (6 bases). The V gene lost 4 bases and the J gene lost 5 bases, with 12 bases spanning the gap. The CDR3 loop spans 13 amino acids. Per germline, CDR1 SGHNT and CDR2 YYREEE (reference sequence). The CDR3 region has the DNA TGTGCCAGCAGCCCAGACAGGATATATGGCTACACCTTC. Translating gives CASSPDRIYGYTF.

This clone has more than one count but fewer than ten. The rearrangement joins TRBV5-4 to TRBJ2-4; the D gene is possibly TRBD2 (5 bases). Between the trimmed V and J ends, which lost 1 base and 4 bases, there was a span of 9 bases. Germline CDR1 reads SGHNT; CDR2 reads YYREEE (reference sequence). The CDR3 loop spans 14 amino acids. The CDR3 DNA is TGTGCCAGCAGCTTGAGGGAGTCGAAAAACATTCAGTACTTC. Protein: CASSLRESKNIQYF.

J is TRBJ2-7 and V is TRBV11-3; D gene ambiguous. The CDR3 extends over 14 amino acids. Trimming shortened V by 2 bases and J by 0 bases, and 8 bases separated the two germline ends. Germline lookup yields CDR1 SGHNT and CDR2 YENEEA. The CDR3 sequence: CASSLNRHSYEQYF. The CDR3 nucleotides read TGTGCCAGCAGCTTAAATCGACACTCCTACGAGCAGTACTTC.

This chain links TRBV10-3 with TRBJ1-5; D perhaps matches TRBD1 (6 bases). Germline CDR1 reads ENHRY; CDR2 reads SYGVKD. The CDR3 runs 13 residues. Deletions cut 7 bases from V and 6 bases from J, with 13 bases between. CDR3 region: CAINKDSTQPQHF. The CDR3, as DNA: TGTGCCATCAACAAGGACAGTACTCAGCCCCAGCATTTT.

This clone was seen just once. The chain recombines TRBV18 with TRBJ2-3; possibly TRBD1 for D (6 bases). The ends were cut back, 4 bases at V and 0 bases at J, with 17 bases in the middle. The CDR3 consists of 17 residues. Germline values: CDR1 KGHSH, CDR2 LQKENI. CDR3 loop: CASSLSAGQTSTDTQYF. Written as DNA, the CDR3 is TGTGCCAGCTCACTCTCAGCAGGACAGACAAGCACAGATACGCAGTATTTT.

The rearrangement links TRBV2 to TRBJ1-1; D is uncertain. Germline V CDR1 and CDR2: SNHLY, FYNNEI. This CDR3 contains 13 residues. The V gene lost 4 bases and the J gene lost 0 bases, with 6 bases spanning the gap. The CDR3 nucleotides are TGTGCCAGCAGTGGACATCTGAACACTGAAGCTTTCTTT. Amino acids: CASSGHLNTEAFF.

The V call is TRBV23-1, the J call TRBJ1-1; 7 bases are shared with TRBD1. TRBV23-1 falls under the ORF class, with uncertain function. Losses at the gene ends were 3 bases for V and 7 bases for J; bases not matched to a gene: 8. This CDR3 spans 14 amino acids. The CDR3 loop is CASSHSDRAFEAFF. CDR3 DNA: TGCGCCAGCAGTCATTCCGACAGGGCTTTTGAAGCTTTCTTT.

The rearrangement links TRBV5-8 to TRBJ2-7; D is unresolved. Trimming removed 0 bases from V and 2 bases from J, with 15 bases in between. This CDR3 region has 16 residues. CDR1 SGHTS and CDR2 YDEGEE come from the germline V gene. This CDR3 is CASSLDDILRTYEQYV. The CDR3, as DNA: TGTGCCAGCAGCTTGGACGACATTCTAAGGACCTACGAGCAGTACGTC.

The CDR3: CASSRIHRGFISGANVLTF. The DNA of the CDR3 is TGTGCCAGCAGTAGAATTCACAGGGGATTCATCTCTGGGGCCAACGTCCTGACTTTC. This chain uses TRBV14 with TRBJ2-6; 7 bases match TRBD1. This CDR3 contains 19 residues. The germline V gene encodes CDR1 SGHDN and CDR2 FVKESK. Trimming at V came to 6 bases and at J to 0 bases, leaving 14 bases not matched to a gene.

The chain's CDR3 is CASSPTGGSTDTQYF. The CDR3 DNA reads as TGTGCCAGCAGTCCGACAGGGGGTTCCACAGATACGCAGTATTTT. The gene calls are TRBV9 and TRBJ2-3, with 9 bases identical to TRBD1. The ends lost 5 bases at V and 2 bases at J; junction bases unmatched: 6. The CDR3 totals 15 residues. Germline lookup yields CDR1 SGDLS and CDR2 YYNGEE.

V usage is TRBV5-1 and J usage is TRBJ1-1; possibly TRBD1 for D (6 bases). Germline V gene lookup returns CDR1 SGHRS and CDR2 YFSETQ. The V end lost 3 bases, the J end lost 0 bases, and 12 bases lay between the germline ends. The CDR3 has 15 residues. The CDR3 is CASSSGQLMNTEAFF. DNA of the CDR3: TGCGCCAGCAGCTCCGGACAGCTCATGAACACTGAAGCTTTCTTT.

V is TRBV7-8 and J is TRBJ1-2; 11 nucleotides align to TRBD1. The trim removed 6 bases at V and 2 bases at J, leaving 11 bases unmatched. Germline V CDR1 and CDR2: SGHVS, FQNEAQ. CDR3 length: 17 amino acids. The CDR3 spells CASRTGGGTGGNYGYTF. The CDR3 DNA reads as TGTGCCAGCAGAACCGGCGGGGGGACAGGGGGAAACTATGGCTACACCTTC.

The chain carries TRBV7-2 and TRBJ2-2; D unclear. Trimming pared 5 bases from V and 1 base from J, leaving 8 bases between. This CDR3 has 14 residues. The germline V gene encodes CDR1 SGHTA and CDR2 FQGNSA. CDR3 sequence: CASSPGGNTGELFF. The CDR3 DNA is TGTGCCAGCAGCCCTGGCGGGAACACCGGGGAGCTGTTTTTT.

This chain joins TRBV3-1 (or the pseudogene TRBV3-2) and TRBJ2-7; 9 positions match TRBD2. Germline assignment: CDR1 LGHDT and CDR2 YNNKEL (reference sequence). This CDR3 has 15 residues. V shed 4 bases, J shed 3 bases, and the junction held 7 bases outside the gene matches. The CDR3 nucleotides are TGTGCCAGCAGCCTACTAGCGGGCTCCCTCTACGAGCAGTACTTC. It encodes CASSLLAGSLYEQYF.